This T cell receptor (beta chain) was recorded in a study of T-cell memory formation after mild COVID-19. Study-wide findings and caveats: Contracting clones from day 15 to 85 showed balanced CD4/CD8; later expanders favored CD4+.

The CDR3 runs to 13 residues. Per the germline V gene, CDR1 is MNHNS and CDR2 is SASEGT. With 7 bases removed from V and 2 bases from J, the gap between germline ends came to 9 bases. Comments on this clonotype: Its matching antigen is unknown.

TCRdb re-called the 5' RACE reads with MiXCR, one entry per CDR3 protein. The table records roughly 120,000 distinct CDR3 sequences, 22% of them present only once. The J gene is TRBJ1-3, the V gene TRBV6-1; D is uncertain. This receptor was identified in a young man who had mild COVID-19 (a few samples of this study predate the infection). Cell type and time point are not known. Material: PBMCs or a T cell subset sorted from them (not recorded which). Written as DNA, the CDR3 is TGTGCCAGCACCGAACTCCCTGGAAACACCATATATTTT. It translates to CASTELPGNTIYF.